Listed here are 2 T cell receptor beta chains from one sample, sequenced in a study of cytomegalovirus exposure and HLA in healthy donors. This PCR relied on a set of 60 Vbeta primers and 13 Jbeta primers. Using immunoSEQ multiplex PCR, the repertoire was profiled, and TCRdb retains in-frame clones only, with some absent. The sample data list 25,000 to 40,000 clones. Input material: PBMCs. These receptors all stem from a female donor in good health and CMV-seronegative.

The J gene is TRBJ2-2, the V gene TRBV18; TRBD2 matches 7 bases. Germline assignment: CDR1 KGHSH and CDR2 LQKENI. The CDR3 has 17 residues. The V segment lost 2 bases and the J segment 1 base; nucleotides outside the gene matches: 7. This CDR3 reads CASSPVKVAGNTGELFF. The DNA of the CDR3 is TGTGCCAGCTCACCAGTCAAAGTAGCGGGGAACACCGGGGAGCTGTTTTTT.

The chain is built from TRBV7-2 and TRBJ2-7, with 7 nucleotides matching TRBD2. Germline V gives CDR1 SGHTA, CDR2 FQGNSA. Losses at the gene ends were 5 bases for V and 2 bases for J; bases not matched to a gene: 12. The CDR3 contains 16 residues. This CDR3 is CASSVQTSALTYEQYF. CDR3 bases: TGTGCCAGCAGCGTCCAAACTAGCGCTCTTACCTACGAGCAGTACTTC.